This T cell receptor (beta chain) was profiled in a study of technical replicates of blood from a few donors. Here immunoSEQ multiplex PCR was the method, and the copy in TCRdb shows in-frame clones only, minus some. Among about 59,000 clones, roughly 97% were seen once, and the ten largest hold about 0.2%. CDR1 and CDR2 (germline): SGHRS, YFSETQ. The CDR3 extends over 15 amino acids. The V end lost 1 base, the J end lost 3 bases, and 11 bases lay between the germline ends. The V call is TRBV5-1, the J call TRBJ1-5; D is possibly TRBD1 (6 bases). The sequence derives from a human donor in good health. Specimen: T cells isolated from PBMCs. This CDR3 reads CASSLLSGANQPQHF. In nucleotides, the CDR3 is TGCGCCAGCAGCTTGCTGTCAGGGGCCAATCAGCCCCAGCATTTT. The whole variable domain, filled in from reference TRBV5-1 and TRBJ1-5, reads KAGVTQTPRYLIKTRGQQVTLSCSPISGHRSVSWYQQTPGQGLQFLFEYFSETQRNKGNFPGRFSGRQFSNSRSEMNVSTLELGDSALYLCASSLLSGANQPQHFGDGTRLSIL.